This TCR beta chain was obtained from a study of HIV-infected children after antiretroviral therapy interruption. Whole-study context: Most participating children were previously exposed to EBV and CMV. Findings and limits, study-wide: Naive CD4+ CDR3 sharing between time points fell after interruption began. Naive CD4+ Gini coefficient rose by interruption end, suggesting clonal expansion.

Treatment in this sample: PENTA 11 planned treatment interruption arm or continuous ART arm. At least 24 weeks of at least three-drug ART, in children 2 to 15 years. The CDR3 consists of 14 residues. V was clipped by 9 bases and J by 0 bases; unmatched bases: 8. Germline V lookup: CDR1 ENHRY, CDR2 SYGVKD. This clonotype was seen ten or more times. Its antigen is still unknown. The TCR library was built from RNA with a 3' RACE protocol and unique molecular identifiers. TCRdb used MiXCR to reprocess the 3' RACE reads, holding one entry per CDR3 protein. The sample yields tens of thousands of distinct CDR3 sequences, just over 6.5% seen once.

This TCR derives from a pool of human donors with HIV. The chain carries TRBV10-3 and TRBJ2-7, with TRBD1 identical over 7 bases. The sequencing used CD45RA+ CD4+ T cells from PBMCs, pooled from several time points, collected from a donor given antiretroviral therapy, either interrupted or continuous. As to subset: naive CD4+ CD45RA+ CD45RO- T cells. In DNA, the CDR3 is TGTGCCATTAGTAGGGGACAGAACTCCTACGAGCAGTACTTC. It specifies CAISRGQNSYEQYF.